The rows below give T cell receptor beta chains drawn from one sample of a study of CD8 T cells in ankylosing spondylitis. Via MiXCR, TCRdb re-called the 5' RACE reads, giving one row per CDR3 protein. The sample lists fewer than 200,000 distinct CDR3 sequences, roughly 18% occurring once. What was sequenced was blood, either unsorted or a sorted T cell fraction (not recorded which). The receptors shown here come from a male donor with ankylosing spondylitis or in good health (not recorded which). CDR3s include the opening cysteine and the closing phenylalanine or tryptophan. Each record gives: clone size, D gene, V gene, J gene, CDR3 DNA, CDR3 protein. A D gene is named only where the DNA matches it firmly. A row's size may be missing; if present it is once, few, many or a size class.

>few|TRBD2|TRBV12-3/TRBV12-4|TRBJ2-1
TGTGCCAGCAGTTTCAGACTAGCGGGGTCTAATGAGCAGTTCTTC
CASSFRLAGSNEQFF
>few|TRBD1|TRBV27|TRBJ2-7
TGTGCCAGCAGTTTCGACCTCCCGACAGGGTCGGTCGAGCAGTACTTC
CASSFDLPTGSVEQYF
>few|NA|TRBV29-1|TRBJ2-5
TGCAGCGTTGGAGGTCTAGCGAAAGAGACCCAGTACTTC
CSVGGLAKETQYF
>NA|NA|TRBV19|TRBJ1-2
TGTGCCAGTAGTGCCGTTGCTGGGCCCTATGGCTACACCTTC
CASSAVAGPYGYTF
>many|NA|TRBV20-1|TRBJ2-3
TGCAGTGCTCCGCTGGCAGGGAGTTTTTCAGATACGCAGTATTTT
CSAPLAGSFSDTQYF
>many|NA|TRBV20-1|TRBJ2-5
TGCAGTGCTAGCCGCGATAGCGTAGGAGAGACCCAGTACTTC
CSASRDSVGETQYF
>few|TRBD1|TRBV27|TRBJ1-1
TGTGCCACCATGCGGACAGGGTTCACTGAAGCTTTCTTT
CATMRTGFTEAFF
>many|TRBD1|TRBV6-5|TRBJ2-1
TGTGCCAGCAGTTACCCACGGGGACAGGGTGGGAATGAGCAGTTCTTC
CASSYPRGQGGNEQFF
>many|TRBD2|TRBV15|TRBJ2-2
TGTGCCACCAGCAGATCTACTAGCGATAGAACCGGGGAGCTGTTTTTT
CATSRSTSDRTGELFF
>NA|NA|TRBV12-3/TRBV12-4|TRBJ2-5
TGTGCCTGCAGTTTATTGCAGCAAGAGGCCCAGTACTTC
CACSLLQQEAQYF
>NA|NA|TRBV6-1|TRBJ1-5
TGTGCCACCCGGGACACCGGTAACAATCAGCCCCAGCATTTT
CATRDTGNNQPQHF
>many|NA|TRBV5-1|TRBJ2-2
TGCGCCAGCAGACTAGACTGGAACACCGGGGAGCTGTTTTTT
CASRLDWNTGELFF
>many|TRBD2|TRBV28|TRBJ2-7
TGTGCCGCGAAGCCCCCCGGACTAGCGGGAGTCGGGAACTACGAGCAGTACTTC
CAAKPPGLAGVGNYEQYF
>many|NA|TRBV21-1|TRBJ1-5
TGTGCCAGCAGCACCAGGGTGGAACATCAGCCCCAGCATTTT
CASSTRVEHQPQHF
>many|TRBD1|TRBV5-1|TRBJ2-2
TGCGCCAGCAGCTCAGGGACAGGTCAGGCCGGGGAGCTGTTTTTT
CASSSGTGQAGELFF
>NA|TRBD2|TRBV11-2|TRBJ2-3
TGTGCCAGCAGCTTGGTACTAGCGGGGCGATCAGATACGCAGTATTTT
CASSLVLAGRSDTQYF
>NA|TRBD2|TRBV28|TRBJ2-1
TGTGCCAGCAGTCCCATGACTAGCGGAATCTACAATGAGCAGTTCTTC
CASSPMTSGIYNEQFF
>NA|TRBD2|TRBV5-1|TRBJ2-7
TGCGCCAGCAGCCCGGGGGGCTCCTACGAGCAGTACTTC
CASSPGGSYEQYF
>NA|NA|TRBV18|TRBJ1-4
TGTGCCAGCTCACCACCTAGCGGCAATTATAATGAAAAACTGTTTTTT
CASSPPSGNYNEKLFF
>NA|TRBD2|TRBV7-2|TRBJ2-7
TGTGCCAACAGCTTAGCCGCTAGCGGGAGCGTCAATTACTACGAGCAGTACTTC
CANSLAASGSVNYYEQYF
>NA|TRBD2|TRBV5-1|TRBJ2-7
TGCGCCAGCAGCACAGGGACTAGCGGGGCGTACGAGCAGTACTTC
CASSTGTSGAYEQYF
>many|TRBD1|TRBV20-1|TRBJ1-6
TGCAGTGCTAGGCAGGGGGCGCAGAATTCACCCCTCCACTTT
CSARQGAQNSPLHF